This T cell receptor beta chain was obtained from a study of cytomegalovirus exposure and HLA in healthy donors listed by TCRdb under 2017. With regard to the full study: An earlier analysis of more than 550 of the donors reported about 280 Gb of sequence data and 100 million to 120 million unique TCR beta sequences obtained from around 190 million T cells. Approximately 330 gigabases of sequencing data and roughly 81 million unique TCR sequences made up an early release that covered fewer than 650 HLA-typed donors. Among the roughly 400 genotyped donors, around 79% belonged to the genetic ancestry cluster associated with self-reported Caucasian donors. The aim of the study was to test whether cataloging public T cell receptors could identify signatures of past pathogen exposure. The study used immunosequencing to profile the T cell repertoires of several hundred subjects and linked those repertoires to cytomegalovirus serostatus. In addition to the first cohort of several hundred subjects, a separate validation cohort of 130 or so different subjects was used. To predict cytomegalovirus infection status, the study brought together high-throughput TCR immunosequencing, statistical association of individual TCRs with disease status, and machine learning. A later analysis re-analyzed previously published TCR beta repertoires from roughly 690 donors and added high-resolution HLA genotyping to study TCR occurrence patterns. Rather than using new phenotypic data, the later analysis identified candidate immune exposures from TCR beta sequences and from how often those sequences occurred across donors. An earlier analysis of approximately 640 of the donors applied high-throughput TCR beta sequencing to assess whether each TCR beta V gene segment acted as functional or pseudogenic. Alongside the repertoire data, information on donor age, sex, ethnicity and CMV serostatus was compiled. Genome-wide SNP genotypes for about 65% of the 666 donors were used in a later genetic analysis, which treated that subset as a discovery cohort. Every repertoire in the discovery cohort had been generated on one and the same sequencing platform. Both class I and class II loci were covered by HLA typing, at four-digit resolution. The number of donors typed differed by locus, with roughly 620-630 for A, B, C, DRB1 and DQB1, around 560 for DQA1, some 570 for DPA1, and about 450 for DPB1. Because of strong linkage in the cohort, 5 or 6 DR-DQ haplotypes were treated as single units for association and clustering. On average, around 240,000 unique TCR beta nucleotide sequences were sequenced per donor among several hundred genotyped donors of the cohort, with 15% to 20% of those sequences being non-productive. What the research found in general, with its limitations: Only TCR beta chains were sequenced in this cohort, and the absence of alpha or paired-chain data limited detectable features. Three of the identified cytomegalovirus-associated TCR beta chains were confirmed in vitro to be specific for cytomegalovirus antigens. A further reported finding was that TCR beta sequences accurately predicted the HLA-A and HLA-B alleles for most subjects in the first cohort. Because the 87-base-pair reads could not distinguish some IMGT-functional V segments, including TRBV6-2 and TRBV6-3, those segments were excluded. Correlated functional status among segregating V segments might reflect linkage disequilibrium, but an unknown experimental factor could not be ruled out. In a later analysis, HLA-associated TCR beta chains showed more clonal expansion and lower generation probabilities than non-associated chains that were equally common. Broadly in line with IMGT annotations, most TCR beta V segments showed up in productive rearrangements about 87% or about 30% of the time in an earlier analysis of about 500 of the donors. Because HLA typing was missing for some donors at each locus, association tests included only the typed subset. Presence/absence analyses assumed roughly uniform sequencing depth across donors, an assumption that may not hold. Most TCR sequences were seen in very few donors, while some public TCRs were found in many individuals. It was suggested by the authors that the approach could potentially be generalized to other disease states and immunological phenotypes. A later genetic analysis reported fewer N-insertions in productive TCRs among donors in an Asian-associated ancestry cluster than the roughly 620-donor mean. A cluster of highly shared sequence variants was judged likely to be a technical artifact of the sequencing pipeline. For the cohort, immune exposure information was limited to CMV serostatus. In a later genetic analysis, a missense DCLRE1C variant was associated with V-gene and J-gene trimming of TCR beta chains, and the association was replicated in an independent cohort. Because counts were too low, roughly 17 rarely observed V segments, including chromosome 9 orphons, were left out of the earlier analysis of over 550 of the donors. In a later analysis, TCR association rates were found to vary across HLA loci, with the most associated TCRs seen for DRB1 alleles and the fewest for HLA-C alleles. A total of fewer than 200 TCR beta chains were listed by the study as associated with cytomegalovirus. A later analysis reported that several top co-occurrence clusters appeared linked to parvovirus B19, influenza, CMV and Epstein-Barr virus. A later analysis found that most CMV-associated TCR beta chains appeared HLA-restricted, with HLA associations seemingly driven largely by CMV exposure. The classifier was reported to diagnose cytomegalovirus status with high specificity and sensitivity in both the original and validation cohorts. When HLA alleles, especially DR and DQ, strongly co-occurred, TCR associations were difficult to assign to individual alleles. A later analysis associated approximately 17,000 TCR beta sequences with specific HLA alleles at a false discovery rate of 0.05.

As concerns this clone: It lacks a known antigen. No much larger clonotype is one base removed from it; base qualities were not supplied.

Between the V and J ends, shortened by 4 bases and 0 bases respectively, the junction contains 13 bases. Based on the germline V gene, the CDR1 and CDR2 sequences are SGDLS and YYNGEE. The CDR3 measures 15 amino acids from cysteine to phenylalanine. The CDR3 DNA has 45 bases and is translated from base 1. The cohort consisted of 650 to 850 healthy bone marrow donors. All cohort members were sampled while nominally healthy, although unrecorded immune exposures were likely present. The donor was CMV seropositive and was included in the group of approximately 310 seropositive cohort members. A peripheral blood sample was provided by each donor, and peripheral blood mononuclear cells were used for TCR beta sequencing. Genomic DNA extraction from the blood cell samples was performed with the Qiagen DNeasy Blood Extraction Kit. Libraries were made using the immunoSEQ multiplex PCR assay. A mixture of 60 forward primers for TCR Vbeta segments and 13 reverse primers for TCR Jbeta segments was used in the multiplex PCR. The CDR3 region of rearranged TCR beta genes was amplified from genomic DNA with a multiplex PCR assay. The amplified TCR beta libraries were sequenced on the Illumina HiSeq System as 87-base-pair reads. In the authors' own workflow: A later analysis counted about 82 million unique TCR beta chains across the 550 to 700 repertoires, and 9 million to 14 million of these chains were shared by at least two donors. Raw reads were error-corrected and collapsed into unique sequences with a nearest-neighbor algorithm that merged closely related sequences to remove PCR and sequencing errors. CDR3 sequences were aligned to IMGT reference sequences to assign V, D and J gene segments. For a sequence to be retained, at least a six-nucleotide match to both a V gene segment and a J gene segment was required. A rearrangement was called productive if the CDR3 had no stop codons and remained in frame with V and J, and every other rearrangement was called non-productive. CDR3 was defined according to IMGT convention as the region running from the second conserved V-encoded cysteine to the conserved J-encoded phenylalanine. The earlier analysis of about 530 of the donors excluded any sequence lacking an unambiguous match to a single V gene segment. In an earlier analysis of around 600 of the donors, V segments were called functional above 56.7% productive rearrangements and were called segregating when the between-donor standard deviation exceeded 5%. A statistical classification framework was built to diagnose cytomegalovirus status from the catalog of TCR beta chain sequences. V and J gene assignment, in a later analysis, came from comparing TCR nucleotide sequences with IMGT/GENE-DB human TR gene sequences. In a later analysis, CDR3 sequences and most-parsimonious VDJ recombination scenarios were assigned using the TCRdist pipeline. A later analysis defined each TCR beta chain by its CDR3 amino acid sequence plus V-gene family, and excluded reads lacking a unique V-gene family. In a later analysis, fewer than 650 highly shared, low-generation-probability nucleotide sequences were removed to address suspected cross-contamination and a sequencing artifact. In a later analysis, a clonal expansion index for each public chain was calculated from normalized within-repertoire ranks of inferred template counts. In a later analysis, generation probabilities were computed with a VDJ recombination model fitted to out-of-frame rearrangements, and the resulting probabilities were checked against IGoR. Hypergeometric tests were used in a later analysis to score TCR-TCR, TCR-HLA and TCR-CMV co-occurrence, with a repertoire-size bias correction applied to the TCR pairs. To estimate false discovery rates, a later analysis permuted the HLA or CMV assignments 20 times. A later analysis grouped co-occurring TCRs with DBSCAN, adding TCRdist sequence similarity when clustering within HLA-allele-positive subsets. Co-occurrence clustering excluded repertoires with fewer than 30,000 or more than 120,000 public chains, plus five with anomalous nucleotide sharing. Not all clones reach the TCRdb copy of this immuneACCESS table, which keeps in-frame sequences only. Checked studies attribute under half of the gap to unresolved V genes and leave the rest unexplained. V, J and clone size reflect that table, while D and trimming were determined from the DNA. For this sample there are more than 150,000 clones; roughly 80% appear just once. Of the sample, 6.5% to 7.5% falls within the top ten clones.

The sample was PBMCs. The clonotype originates from a woman aged 45-65 years in good health and CMV-seropositive. Recombination connected TRBV9 to TRBJ1-2, with a weak D call of TRBD1 (5 bases match). The CDR3 corresponds to CASSPRTTSNYGYTF. The sequence in DNA is TGTGCCAGCAGCCCTCGGACAACCTCTAACTATGGCTACACCTTC. With all but the CDR3 taken from the reference TRBV9 and TRBJ1-2 genes, the full variable domain is: DSGVTQTPKHLITATGQRVTLRCSPRSGDLSVYWYQQSLDQGLQFLIQYYNGEERAKGNILERFSAQQFPDLHSELNLSSLELGDSALYFCASSPRTTSNYGYTFGSGTRLTVV.